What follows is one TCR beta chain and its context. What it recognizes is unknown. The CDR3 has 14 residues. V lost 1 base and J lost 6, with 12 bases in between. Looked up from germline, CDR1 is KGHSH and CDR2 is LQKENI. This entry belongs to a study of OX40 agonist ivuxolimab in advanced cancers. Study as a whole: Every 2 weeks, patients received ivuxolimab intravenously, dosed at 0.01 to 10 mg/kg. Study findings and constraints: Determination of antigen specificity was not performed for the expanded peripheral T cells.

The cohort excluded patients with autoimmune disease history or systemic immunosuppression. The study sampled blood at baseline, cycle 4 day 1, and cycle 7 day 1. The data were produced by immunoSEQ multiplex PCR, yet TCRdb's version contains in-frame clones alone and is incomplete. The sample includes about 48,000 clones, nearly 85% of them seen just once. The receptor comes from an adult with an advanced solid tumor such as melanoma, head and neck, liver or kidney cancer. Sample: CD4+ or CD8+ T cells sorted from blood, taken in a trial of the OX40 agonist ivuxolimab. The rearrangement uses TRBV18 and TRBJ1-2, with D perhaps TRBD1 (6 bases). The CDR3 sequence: CASSPLVQGHGYTF. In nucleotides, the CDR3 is TGTGCCAGCTCACCACTAGTACAGGGTCATGGCTACACCTTC.